This TCR beta chain was sequenced for a study of T cell clonotyping in hematopoietic cell transplantation. General study points: Graft donor and pretransplant recipient Inverse Simpson Index values predicted broader posttransplant TCR diversity.

With regard to this clone: What it binds is unknown.

The data were produced by immunoSEQ multiplex PCR, yet TCRdb's version contains in-frame clones alone and is incomplete. The sample has almost 5,500 clones, 70% to 80% seen once. The V end lost 1 base, the J end lost 1 base, and 12 bases lay between the germline ends. The CDR3 consists of 16 residues. Germline V CDR1 and CDR2: MGHRA, YSYEKL. This clonotype was obtained from a male patient aged 55-69 years who had an allogeneic stem cell transplant from an unrelated donor, so the T cells may come from the graft donor. Some clones in this sample may be carry-over from other donors' samples. This chain uses TRBV4-1 with TRBJ2-3; D might be TRBD2 (5 bases). The starting material was peripheral blood mononuclear cells, obtained 30 days after allogeneic stem cell transplant. This CDR3 is CASSQAGNSGTDTQYF. CDR3 in DNA: TGCGCCAGCAGCCAAGCCGGCAATAGCGGCACAGATACGCAGTATTTT.